This TCR beta chain is from a study of control samples from healthy donors and cancer patients. This clone was counted between two and nine times. TCRdb keeps only in-frame clones here, not all; method: immunoSEQ multiplex PCR. This table holds 150,000 to 180,000 clones, about 94% found once. Source material: blood. The sequence derives from a middle-aged man in good health.

CDR3 DNA sequence: TGTGCCAGCGGGAGACTCGGAGAAAAACTGTTTTTT. Its protein is CASGRLGEKLFF. The chain has TRBV3-1 (or the pseudogene TRBV3-2) and TRBJ1-4; no firm D call. Germline lookup yields CDR1 LGHDT and CDR2 YNNKEL (reference sequence). V lost 8 bases, J lost 8 bases, and 12 bases lay in between. This CDR3 is built from 12 residues.